The clone carrying this T cell receptor beta chain was recorded only once. The study recruited people aged 18 to 89 years across 20 to 30 US areas. Clinical histories supplied by participants themselves formed the basis of cohort assignment. Between the trimmed V and J ends, which lost 8 bases and 7 bases, there was a span of 14 bases. The CDR3 is 13 residues long. Per germline, CDR1 MNHEY and CDR2 SVGAGI. These data come from a study of blood T cell repertoires in COVID-19. Study context: Collection of acute and convalescent COVID-19 samples took place in the United States, Italy and Spain.

Some clones are missing from TCRdb's copy, which holds only in-frame ones; the method was immunoSEQ multiplex PCR. The sample holds 150,000 to 200,000 clones, roughly 83% seen once. The TCR originated in a man between 65 and 85 years old who had been exposed to COVID-19. The V and J genes are TRBV6-5 and TRBJ1-4; TRBD1 might be the D (6 bases). Sequencing was performed on PBMCs or T cells enriched from blood (not recorded which). The CDR3 loop is CASRRGLFEKLFF. As DNA, the CDR3 is TGTGCCAGCCGCAGGGGCCTGTTTGAAAAACTGTTTTTT.